One sample yielded the 9 T cell receptor beta chains listed below, sequenced in a study of T cell repertoires in cytomegalovirus infection. TCRdb redid the calling of the reads with MiXCR, one entry per CDR3 protein. The sample has 65,000 to 95,000 distinct CDR3 sequences, 3.7% seen once. The sample was PBMCs. The receptor set was obtained from a human donor in good health (CMV status not recorded). Some clones in this sample may be carry-over from other donors' samples.

This clonotype was seen at least ten times. V is TRBV2 and J is TRBJ1-2; D is unclear. This CDR3 is built from 13 residues. Deletions cut 3 bases from V and 7 bases from J, with 12 bases between. CDR1 SNHLY and CDR2 FYNNEI come from the germline V gene. CDR3 in amino acids: CASSDRHYPGYTF. The CDR3 DNA is TGTGCCAGCAGTGATCGGCACTATCCTGGCTACACCTTC.

This clonotype was counted many times. The rearrangement links TRBV7-3 to TRBJ1-2; D call uncertain. V dropped 2 bases and J dropped 8 bases, with 12 bases sitting between them. The CDR3 consists of 13 residues. Germline-derived CDR1 and CDR2 are SGHTA and FQGTGA. CDR3 amino acids: CASSLSLGGGYTF. CDR3 in DNA: TGTGCCAGCAGCTTATCTCTGGGTGGGGGCTACACCTTC.

This clonotype was observed many times. This chain connects TRBV2 to TRBJ1-1; D might be TRBD1 (5 bases). The germline gives CDR1 SNHLY, CDR2 FYNNEI. V shed 6 bases and J shed 5 bases, with 16 bases lying between them. CDR3 size: 14 residues. DNA of the CDR3: TGTGCCAGCAGATGGGACGTCGTTGAAACTGAAGCTTTCTTT. Amino acid sequence: CASRWDVVETEAFF.

At least ten counts were recorded for this clonotype. V and J are TRBV28 and TRBJ1-6; TRBD1 might be the D (6 bases). In germline, CDR1 is MDHEN, CDR2 SYDVKM. The CDR3 runs to 15 residues. With 5 bases removed from V and 9 bases from J, the gap between germline ends came to 17 bases. The CDR3 spells CASSIQGLGRSPLHF. The CDR3 bases are TGTGCCAGCAGTATACAGGGTTTGGGTCGTTCACCCCTCCACTTT.

There are many counts of this clonotype. This chain connects TRBV6-2 or TRBV6-3 to TRBJ1-5, with a tentative D call TRBD1 (5 bases). V shed 6 bases and J shed 6 bases, with 24 bases lying between them. This CDR3 spans 17 amino acids. The germline CDR1 and CDR2 sequences are MNHEY and SVGEGT. The CDR3 DNA reads TGTGCCAGCAGCCCCCCAGGGCATCCCAACGGAGGTCAGCCCCAGCATTTT. Encoded protein: CASSPPGHPNGGQPQHF.

This clonotype was seen ten or more times. The rearrangement joins TRBV7-2 to TRBJ1-6, with D possibly matching TRBD1 (6 bases). This CDR3 spans 16 amino acids. In germline, CDR1 is SGHTA, CDR2 FQGNSA. Trimming stripped 1 base from V and 10 bases from J, with 17 bases between. CDR3 amino acids: CASSLEIPGAGSPLHF. The CDR3 bases are TGTGCCAGCAGCTTAGAAATCCCAGGGGCCGGGTCACCCCTCCACTTT.

This clonotype was observed at least ten times. The rearrangement links TRBV7-2 to TRBJ2-1; D gene unclear. Germline V gene lookup returns CDR1 SGHTA and CDR2 FQGNSA. V dropped 0 bases and J dropped 0 bases, with 6 bases sitting between them. The CDR3 runs to 15 residues. The CDR3, as DNA: TGTGCCAGCAGCTTAGCGTGGGGCTCCTACAATGAGCAGTTCTTC. Protein: CASSLAWGSYNEQFF.

This clonotype was seen repeatedly, ten times or more. J is TRBJ2-1 and V is TRBV20-1; D uncertain. This CDR3 has 14 residues. The germline gives CDR1 DFQATT, CDR2 SNEGSKA (reference sequence). The ends were cut back, 2 bases at V and 6 bases at J, with 14 bases in the middle. The CDR3 DNA follows: TGCAGTGCTAGACCCTCCAGCTTGGCCAATGAGCAGTTCTTC. Translating it yields CSARPSSLANEQFF.

This clonotype was detected ten times or more. The gene calls are TRBV4-3 and TRBJ1-5; D remains unclear. Germline assignment: CDR1 LGHNA and CDR2 YSLEER. Between the trimmed V and J ends, which lost 0 bases and 8 bases, there was a span of 8 bases. The CDR3 loop spans 13 amino acids. The DNA of the CDR3 is TGCGCCAGCAGCCAAGAGGTCTGGAAGCCCCAGCATTTT. Translating it yields CASSQEVWKPQHF.